The sequence of this T cell receptor beta chain was determined in a study of blood T cell repertoires in COVID-19. Study background: COVID-19 samples, acute and convalescent, were from the United States, Italy and Spain. In each case, the material was cDNA or gDNA derived from T cells, B-cell-depleted T cells, or PBMCs.

In the original processing: Estimates of nucleated cell counts were drawn from the amplification of reference gene primers. The assay was immunoSEQ multiplex PCR, and TCRdb's table has in-frame clones only and misses some. V and J calls and clone size are given by that table; D and trimming were obtained from the DNA. The repertoire holds about 68,000 clones, with about 86% as singletons. After removal of 7 bases from V and 4 bases from J, the junction contained 10 bases not matched to a gene. Germline values: CDR1 MNHEY, CDR2 SMNVEV (reference sequence). The CDR3 runs to 15 residues. This clone appeared once.

The V gene is TRBV27, the J gene TRBJ1-5; 7 bases match TRBD1. This TCR derives from a man aged 45-60 years with acute or convalescent COVID-19. Input material: peripheral blood. CDR3 sequence reads: CASNDRVGENQPQHF. The CDR3 DNA is TGTGCCAGCAACGACAGGGTCGGCGAAAATCAGCCCCAGCATTTT.